This TCR beta chain was recorded in a study of blood T cell repertoires in COVID-19. Background on the study: Researchers got acute and convalescent COVID-19 samples from the United States, Italy and Spain. In each case, the material was cDNA or gDNA derived from T cells, B-cell-depleted T cells, or PBMCs.

CDR1 is LNHDA, CDR2 SQIVND, per germline (reference sequence). The ends lost 4 bases at V and 1 base at J; junction bases unmatched: 9. The CDR3 covers 16 residues. Per the study methods: Amplification of reference gene primers provided the estimated nucleated cell counts. This table comes from immunoSEQ multiplex PCR, and its TCRdb copy is limited to in-frame clones, with some not included. The DNA was the basis for D and trimming; V, J and clone size are from that table. The sample contains under 300,000 clones, about 80% of which appear only once. The J gene is TRBJ1-1, the V gene TRBV19; the match to TRBD1 covers 7 bases. This TCR derives from a woman older than 75 with acute or convalescent COVID-19. Sequences were obtained from peripheral blood. Here the CDR3 reads CASSSPSTGANTEAFF. The CDR3 DNA reads TGTGCCAGTAGTAGCCCTTCTACAGGGGCGAACACTGAAGCTTTCTTT.